This T cell receptor beta chain appears in the sequencing data of a study of blood T cell repertoires in COVID-19. The V end was cut by 1 base, the J end by 9 bases, with 10 bases between. The CDR3 sequence is 13 residues long. Germline assignment: CDR1 SSHAT and CDR2 FNYEAQ (reference sequence). Participants were aged about 18 to 100 years, lived in about 26 US areas, and enrolled virtually. Measured with immunoSEQ multiplex PCR; TCRdb has only the in-frame clones, and not every one. The table has around 260,000 clones, 80% to 90% seen once. This clonotype was obtained from a young man with acute COVID-19. This sequence joins TRBV7-7 and TRBJ2-1; D remains ambiguous. The sequencing sample was made of PBMCs or T cells enriched from blood (not recorded which). CDR3 region: CASSLVHSSEQFF. CDR3 sequence (DNA): TGTGCCAGCAGCTTAGTCCACAGCAGTGAGCAGTTCTTC.